These T cell receptor beta chains were read from a single sample in a study of blood T cell repertoires in COVID-19. Repertoires were generated with immunoSEQ multiplex PCR, while TCRdb's copy carries only in-frame clones and drops some. The table has 200,000 to 300,000 clones, approximately 80% seen once; the top ten hold 4% to 5%. The sequencing input was peripheral blood. These receptors originate from a woman aged 70-85 years with acute or convalescent COVID-19. Both conserved end residues are part of each CDR3. A D gene is named only where the DNA matches it firmly. Expanded clones get a size class; other rows say once, few or many, or leave the size out.

size: few; D: NA; J: TRBJ2-1; V: TRBV3-1/TRBV3-2; DNA: TGTGCCAGCAGCCAAGATTGGGGGGAGAGCTCCTACAATGAGCAGTTCTTC; CDR3: CASSQDWGESSYNEQFF
size: NA; D: NA; J: TRBJ1-1; V: TRBV18; DNA: TGTGCCAGCTCACCACCTTCGGACTTGAACACTGAAGCTTTCTTT; CDR3: CASSPPSDLNTEAFF
size: NA; D: NA; J: TRBJ1-6; V: TRBV6-5; DNA: TGTGCCAGCAGTACCGGGCCAGGGCGGTCACCCCTCCACTTT; CDR3: CASSTGPGRSPLHF
size: once; D: NA; J: TRBJ1-4; V: TRBV5-1; DNA: TGCGCCAGCAGCTTGGGGGGACTGGGAAGGACTAATGAAAAACTGTTTTTT; CDR3: CASSLGGLGRTNEKLFF
size: NA; D: TRBD1; J: TRBJ1-4; V: TRBV6-5; DNA: TGTGCCAGCAGTTCCCGACAGGGATCCAATGAAAAACTGTTTTTT; CDR3: CASSSRQGSNEKLFF
size: NA; D: NA; J: TRBJ1-1; V: TRBV5-4; DNA: TGTGCCAGCAGACTACAGGGCCTGAACACTGAAGCTTTCTTT; CDR3: CASRLQGLNTEAFF
size: once; D: NA; J: TRBJ2-7; V: TRBV4-1; DNA: TGCGCCAGCAGCCAAGATTTTGCAGGCCCTGGCGAGCAGTACTTC; CDR3: CASSQDFAGPGEQYF
size: NA; D: NA; J: TRBJ1-6; V: TRBV4-1; DNA: TGCGCCAGCAGCCAACTGGGGGGAGGAGATTCACCCCTCCACTTT; CDR3: CASSQLGGGDSPLHF
size: NA; D: NA; J: TRBJ2-5; V: TRBV5-5; DNA: TGTGCCAGCAGCTCCCAACAGGGAGGGGAGACCCAGTACTTC; CDR3: CASSSQQGGETQYF
size: NA; D: NA; J: TRBJ1-3; V: TRBV11-2; DNA: TGTGCCAGCAGCTTATACCAGGGGTTGGTGCCTGGAAACACCATATATTTT; CDR3: CASSLYQGLVPGNTIYF
size: many; D: TRBD1; J: TRBJ1-5; V: TRBV30; DNA: TGTGCCTGGAGTAGACAGGGGGCCCAGCCCCAGCATTTT; CDR3: CAWSRQGAQPQHF
size: NA; D: TRBD1; J: TRBJ1-5; V: TRBV19; DNA: TGTGCCAGTAGCCGACAGGGCGGGGCTCAGCCCCAGCATTTT; CDR3: CASSRQGGAQPQHF
size: NA; D: NA; J: TRBJ2-3; V: TRBV6-2/TRBV6-3; DNA: TGTGCCAGCAGTCACCAGGGGAAGACAGATACGCAGTATTTT; CDR3: CASSHQGKTDTQYF
size: NA; D: NA; J: TRBJ2-4; V: TRBV10-3; DNA: TGTGCCATCAGTGAGTCCAGGGAAAACATTCAGTACTTC; CDR3: CAISESRENIQYF
size: NA; D: NA; J: TRBJ2-7; V: TRBV29-1; DNA: TGCAGCGTTGGTACCACAGCCCCGTCCGAGCAGTACTTC; CDR3: CSVGTTAPSEQYF
size: NA; D: TRBD1; J: TRBJ1-1; V: TRBV5-5; DNA: TGTGCCAGCAGCCCGGGACAGGGGCCTTTCACTGAAGCTTTCTTT; CDR3: CASSPGQGPFTEAFF
size: NA; D: NA; J: TRBJ1-4; V: TRBV6-5; DNA: TGTGCCAGCAGTTACTCGCTCAGAGGCGAAAAACTGTTTTTT; CDR3: CASSYSLRGEKLFF
size: NA; D: NA; J: TRBJ1-5; V: TRBV15; DNA: TGTGCCACCAGCCTCCAGGGGCCGGGCAATCAGCCCCAGCATTTT; CDR3: CATSLQGPGNQPQHF
size: few; D: TRBD1; J: TRBJ2-5; V: TRBV30; DNA: TGTGCCTGGAGTGTACGCCGGACAGGGTTCAGTCCGGAGACCCAGTACTTC; CDR3: CAWSVRRTGFSPETQYF
size: NA; D: TRBD1; J: TRBJ1-6; V: TRBV19; DNA: TGTGCCAGTAGTATCGACGGACAGGGGAATTCACCCCTCCACTTT; CDR3: CASSIDGQGNSPLHF
size: few; D: NA; J: TRBJ2-2; V: TRBV10-1; DNA: TGCGCCAGCAGTGAGGTTCCCCCAGAGAACACCGGGGAGCTGTTTTTT; CDR3: CASSEVPPENTGELFF
size: NA; D: NA; J: TRBJ1-2; V: TRBV7-2; DNA: TGTGCCAGCAGCTCACAAGGGGGGGTTGGCTACACCTTC; CDR3: CASSSQGGVGYTF
size: NA; D: NA; J: TRBJ1-2; V: TRBV28; DNA: TGTGCCAGCAGTTTATCGGGGTTAGCTAACTATGGCTACACCTTC; CDR3: CASSLSGLANYGYTF
size: once; D: TRBD2; J: TRBJ2-1; V: TRBV18; DNA: TGTGCCAGCTCACCACGGGCTAGCGGGGGCCCCTACAATGAGCAGTTCTTC; CDR3: CASSPRASGGPYNEQFF
size: few; D: NA; J: TRBJ2-1; V: TRBV5-1; DNA: TGCGCCAGCAGCTTGTGGACAGACTACTACAATGAGCAGTTCTTC; CDR3: CASSLWTDYYNEQFF
size: NA; D: TRBD1; J: TRBJ1-1; V: TRBV6-6; DNA: TGTGCCACCATTCTGGGACAGGGACGAACTGAAGCTTTCTTT; CDR3: CATILGQGRTEAFF
size: once; D: NA; J: TRBJ1-5; V: TRBV7-2; DNA: TGTGCCAGCAGTTTACAGGTGGAGGGCAATCAGCCCCAGCATTTT; CDR3: CASSLQVEGNQPQHF
size: NA; D: NA; J: TRBJ1-6; V: TRBV27; DNA: TGTGCCAGCAGTCCTCGACAGAGTTCACCCCTCCACTTT; CDR3: CASSPRQSSPLHF
size: few; D: NA; J: TRBJ2-2; V: TRBV19; DNA: TGTGCCAGTAGACCGGGACTTTTATACGCGAACACCGGGGAGCTGTTTTTT; CDR3: CASRPGLLYANTGELFF
size: NA; D: NA; J: TRBJ1-1; V: TRBV27; DNA: TGTGCCAGCAGCCCCGACTTAGGGGTGAACACTGAAGCTTTCTTT; CDR3: CASSPDLGVNTEAFF
size: NA; D: NA; J: TRBJ1-5; V: TRBV30; DNA: TGTGCCTGGAGTGCGGTGGGGACACTGGGTCGGCAGCCCCAGCATTTT; CDR3: CAWSAVGTLGRQPQHF
size: NA; D: NA; J: TRBJ2-2; V: TRBV2; DNA: TGTGCCAGCATAATCGGGAACGCGAACACCGGGGAGCTGTTTTTT; CDR3: CASIIGNANTGELFF
size: NA; D: NA; J: TRBJ1-1; V: TRBV5-1; DNA: TGCGCCAGCAGCACGGGGGGTGGTGAGGCTGAAGCTTTCTTT; CDR3: CASSTGGGEAEAFF
size: NA; D: TRBD2; J: TRBJ2-5; V: TRBV19; DNA: TGTGCCAGTAGTATAGCGAGCGGGGCGTACCAAGAGACCCAGTACTTC; CDR3: CASSIASGAYQETQYF
size: NA; D: TRBD1; J: TRBJ1-6; V: TRBV19; DNA: TGTGCCAGTAGGATAACGACAGGGGTCAATTCACCCCTCCACTTT; CDR3: CASRITTGVNSPLHF
size: NA; D: NA; J: TRBJ2-3; V: TRBV11-1; DNA: TGTGCCAGCAGCACCCAGGGAGGTGTAGATACGCAGTATTTT; CDR3: CASSTQGGVDTQYF
size: NA; D: NA; J: TRBJ1-2; V: TRBV18; DNA: TGTGCCAGCTCACCTTCGGGAAGGCCTACTAGTTATGGCTACACCTTC; CDR3: CASSPSGRPTSYGYTF
size: NA; D: NA; J: TRBJ1-6; V: TRBV18; DNA: TGTGCCAGCTCACCATCGGACAGCAGATATTCACCCCTCCACTTT; CDR3: CASSPSDSRYSPLHF
size: NA; D: TRBD1; J: TRBJ2-7; V: TRBV10-3; DNA: TGTGCCATCAGTGGTCGGGACAGGACCGTCTACGAGCAGTACTTC; CDR3: CAISGRDRTVYEQYF
size: NA; D: TRBD1; J: TRBJ1-6; V: TRBV7-2; DNA: TGTGCCAGCAGCGCTAGGGGACAGGGAAGGTCCTATAATTCACCCCTCCACTTT; CDR3: CASSARGQGRSYNSPLHF
size: NA; D: TRBD2; J: TRBJ2-1; V: TRBV11-2; DNA: TGTGCCAGCAGCCTCCAATCTAGCGGGTCCTACAATGAGCAGTTCTTC; CDR3: CASSLQSSGSYNEQFF
size: NA; D: TRBD1; J: TRBJ1-1; V: TRBV5-4; DNA: TGTGCCAGCAGCACGGGGACAGGGATTAACACTGAAGCTTTCTTT; CDR3: CASSTGTGINTEAFF
size: NA; D: TRBD2; J: TRBJ2-5; V: TRBV29-1; DNA: TGCAGCGTTGCGGGGGGGAGAGAGACCCAGTACTTC; CDR3: CSVAGGRETQYF
size: NA; D: NA; J: TRBJ2-1; V: TRBV19; DNA: TGTGCCAGTAGTATCCTGCCTATCTCCTACAATGAGCAGTTCTTC; CDR3: CASSILPISYNEQFF
size: NA; D: TRBD1; J: TRBJ2-1; V: TRBV5-1; DNA: TGCGCCAGCAGCTTAAGGACAGGGAGCGATGAGCAGTTCTTC; CDR3: CASSLRTGSDEQFF
size: few; D: NA; J: TRBJ1-4; V: TRBV28; DNA: TGTGCCAGCAGTCCAGGGACAACTCCGGGAAAACTGTTTTTT; CDR3: CASSPGTTPGKLFF
size: many; D: NA; J: TRBJ1-2; V: TRBV13; DNA: TGTGCCAGCAGCGGCAACCTAGGATATGGCTACACCTTC; CDR3: CASSGNLGYGYTF
size: NA; D: NA; J: TRBJ2-3; V: TRBV15; DNA: TGTGCCACCAGCAGAGGGCGGGGCTATCTCACAGATACGCAGTATTTT; CDR3: CATSRGRGYLTDTQYF